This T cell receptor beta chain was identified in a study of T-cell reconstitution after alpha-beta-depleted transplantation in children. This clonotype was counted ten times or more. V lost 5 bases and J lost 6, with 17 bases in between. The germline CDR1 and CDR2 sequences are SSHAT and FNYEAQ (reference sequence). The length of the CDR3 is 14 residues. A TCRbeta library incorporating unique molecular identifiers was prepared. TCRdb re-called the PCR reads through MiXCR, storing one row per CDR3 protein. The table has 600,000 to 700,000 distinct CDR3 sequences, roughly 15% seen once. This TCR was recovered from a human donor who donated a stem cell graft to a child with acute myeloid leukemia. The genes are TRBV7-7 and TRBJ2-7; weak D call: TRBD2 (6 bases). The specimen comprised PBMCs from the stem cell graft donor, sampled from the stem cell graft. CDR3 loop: CASSLKFGGGEQYF. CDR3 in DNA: TGTGCCAGCAGCCTCAAGTTTGGGGGAGGCGAGCAGTACTTC.